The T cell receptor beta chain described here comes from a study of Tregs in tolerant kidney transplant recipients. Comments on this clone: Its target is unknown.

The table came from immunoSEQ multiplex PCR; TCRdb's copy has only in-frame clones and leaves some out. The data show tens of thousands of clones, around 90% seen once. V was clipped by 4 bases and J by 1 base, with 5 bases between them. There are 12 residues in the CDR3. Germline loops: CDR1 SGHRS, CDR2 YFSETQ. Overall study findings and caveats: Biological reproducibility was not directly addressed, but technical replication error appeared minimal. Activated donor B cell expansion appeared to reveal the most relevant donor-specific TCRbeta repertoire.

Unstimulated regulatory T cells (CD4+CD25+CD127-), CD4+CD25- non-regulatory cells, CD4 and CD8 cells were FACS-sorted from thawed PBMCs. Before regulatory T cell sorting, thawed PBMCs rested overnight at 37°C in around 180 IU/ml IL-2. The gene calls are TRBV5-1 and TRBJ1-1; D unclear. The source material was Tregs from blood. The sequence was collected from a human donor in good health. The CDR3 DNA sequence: TGCGCCAGCAGCCCCGGGAACACTGAAGCTTTCTTT. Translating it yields CASSPGNTEAFF.